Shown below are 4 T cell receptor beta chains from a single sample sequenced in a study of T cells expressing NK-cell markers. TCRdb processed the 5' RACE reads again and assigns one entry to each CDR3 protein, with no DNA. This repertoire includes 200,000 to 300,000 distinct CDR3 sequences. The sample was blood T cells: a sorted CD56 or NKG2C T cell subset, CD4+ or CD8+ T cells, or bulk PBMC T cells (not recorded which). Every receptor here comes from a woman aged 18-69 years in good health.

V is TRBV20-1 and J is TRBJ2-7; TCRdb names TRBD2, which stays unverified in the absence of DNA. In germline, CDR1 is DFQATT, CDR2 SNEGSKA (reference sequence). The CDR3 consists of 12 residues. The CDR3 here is CSWGTSGYEQYF.

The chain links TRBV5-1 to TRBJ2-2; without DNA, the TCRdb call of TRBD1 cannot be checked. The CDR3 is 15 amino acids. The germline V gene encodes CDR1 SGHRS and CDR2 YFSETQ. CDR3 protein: CASSYRDSNTGELFF.

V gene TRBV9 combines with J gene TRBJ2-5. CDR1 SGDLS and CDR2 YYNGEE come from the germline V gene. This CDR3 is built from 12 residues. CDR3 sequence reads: CASSGNRETQYF.

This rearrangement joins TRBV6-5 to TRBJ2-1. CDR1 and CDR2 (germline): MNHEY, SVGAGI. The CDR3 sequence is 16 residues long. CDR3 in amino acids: CASSYSGGAPTGEQFF.